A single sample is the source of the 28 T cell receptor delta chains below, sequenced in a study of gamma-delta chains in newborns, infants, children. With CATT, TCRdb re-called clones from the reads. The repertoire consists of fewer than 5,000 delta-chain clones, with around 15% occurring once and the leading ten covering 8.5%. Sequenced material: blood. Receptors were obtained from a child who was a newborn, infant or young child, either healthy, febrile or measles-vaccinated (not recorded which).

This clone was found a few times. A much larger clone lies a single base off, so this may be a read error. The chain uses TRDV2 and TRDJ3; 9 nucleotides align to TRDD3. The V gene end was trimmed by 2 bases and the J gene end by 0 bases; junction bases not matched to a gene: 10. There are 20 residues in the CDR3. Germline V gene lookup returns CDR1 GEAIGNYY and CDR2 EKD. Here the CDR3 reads CACDIVLGEPSSWDTRQMFF. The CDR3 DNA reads TGTGCCTGTGACATCGTACTGGGGGAGCCGAGCTCCTGGGACACCCGACAGATGTTTTTC.

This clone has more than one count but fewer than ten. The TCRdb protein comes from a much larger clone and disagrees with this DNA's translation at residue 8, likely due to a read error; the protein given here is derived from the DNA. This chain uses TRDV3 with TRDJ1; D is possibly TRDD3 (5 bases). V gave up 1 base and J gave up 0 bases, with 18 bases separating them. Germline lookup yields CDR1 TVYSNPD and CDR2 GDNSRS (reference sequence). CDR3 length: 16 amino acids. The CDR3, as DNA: TGTGCCTTTAAAGGGTACTGGAGGGAGTACACCGATAAACTCATCTTT. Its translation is CAFKGYWREYTDKLIF. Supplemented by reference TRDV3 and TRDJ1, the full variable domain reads CDKVTQSSPDQTVASGSEVVLLCTYDTVYSNPDLFWYRIRPDYSFQFVFYGDNSRSEGADFTQGRFSVKHILTQKAFHLVISPVRTEDSATYYCAFKGYWREYTDKLIFGKGTRVTVEP.

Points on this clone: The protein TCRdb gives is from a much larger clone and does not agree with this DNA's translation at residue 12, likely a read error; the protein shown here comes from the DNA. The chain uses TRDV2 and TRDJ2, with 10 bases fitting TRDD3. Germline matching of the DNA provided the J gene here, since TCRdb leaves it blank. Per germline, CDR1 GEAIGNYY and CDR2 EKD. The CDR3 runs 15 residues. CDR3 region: CACDVLGDLTAKLFF. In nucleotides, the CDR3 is TGTGCCTGTGACGTACTGGGGGATTTGACAGCAAAACTCTTCTTT.

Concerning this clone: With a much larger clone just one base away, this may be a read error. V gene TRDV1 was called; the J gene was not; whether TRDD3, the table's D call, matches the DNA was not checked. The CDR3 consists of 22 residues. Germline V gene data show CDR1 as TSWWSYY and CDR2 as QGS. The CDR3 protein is CALGEVGIVKYWGFRGTDKLTF. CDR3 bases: TGTGCTCTTGGGGAGGTCGGGATCGTAAAGTACTGGGGTTTCAGAGGCACCGATAAACTCACCTTT.

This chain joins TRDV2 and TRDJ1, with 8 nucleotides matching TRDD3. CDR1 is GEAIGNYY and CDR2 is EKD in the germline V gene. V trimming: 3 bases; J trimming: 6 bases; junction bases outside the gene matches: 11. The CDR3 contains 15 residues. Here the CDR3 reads CACDSLLGASNKLIF. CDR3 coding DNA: TGTGCCTGTGACTCATTACTGGGGGCATCAAATAAACTCATCTTT.

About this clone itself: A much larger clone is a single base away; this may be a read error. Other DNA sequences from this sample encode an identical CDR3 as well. CDR3 nucleotide sequence: TGTGCCTGTGACCTACTGGGGGATACGAAGGGAGGCACCGATAAACTCATCTTT. Translated: CACDLLGDTKGGTDKLIF. The V and J genes are TRDV2 and TRDJ1; the match to TRDD3 covers 13 bases. Trimming cost V 3 bases and J 1 base; bases outside gene matches: 10. Germline values: CDR1 GEAIGNYY, CDR2 EKD. CDR3 length equals 18 residues.

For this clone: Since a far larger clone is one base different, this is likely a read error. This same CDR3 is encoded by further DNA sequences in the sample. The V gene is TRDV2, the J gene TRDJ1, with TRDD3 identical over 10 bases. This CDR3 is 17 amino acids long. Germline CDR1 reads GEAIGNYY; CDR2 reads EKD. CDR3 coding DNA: TGTGCCTGTGATCCGCTGGGGGATATCATGTACACCGATAAACTCATCTTC. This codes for CACDPLGDIMYTDKLIF.

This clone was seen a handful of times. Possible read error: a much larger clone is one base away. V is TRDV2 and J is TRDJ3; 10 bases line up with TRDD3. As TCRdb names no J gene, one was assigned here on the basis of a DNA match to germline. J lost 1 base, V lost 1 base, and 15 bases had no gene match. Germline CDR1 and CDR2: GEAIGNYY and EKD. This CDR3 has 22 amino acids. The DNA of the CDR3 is TGTGCCTGTGACACACTTGAGGGGGATACGCGAGAAGAATCCTGGGACACCCGACAGATGTTTTTC. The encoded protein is CACDTLEGDTREESWDTRQMFF.

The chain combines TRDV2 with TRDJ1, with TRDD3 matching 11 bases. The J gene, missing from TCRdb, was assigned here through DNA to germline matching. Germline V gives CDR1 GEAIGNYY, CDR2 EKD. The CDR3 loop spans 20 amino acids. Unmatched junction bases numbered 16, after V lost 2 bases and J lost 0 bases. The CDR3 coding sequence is TGTGCCTGTGACAAATACTACTGGGGGATAGGACGGTTGGACACCGATAAACTCATCTTT. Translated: CACDKYYWGIGRLDTDKLIF.

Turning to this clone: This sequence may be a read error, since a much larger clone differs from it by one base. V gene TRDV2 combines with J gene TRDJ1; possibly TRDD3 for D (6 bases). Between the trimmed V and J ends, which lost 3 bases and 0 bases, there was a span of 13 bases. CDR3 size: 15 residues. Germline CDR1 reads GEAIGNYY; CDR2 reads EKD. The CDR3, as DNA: TGTGCCTGTGACGCTTTACTGGGCTACACCGATAAACTCATCTTT. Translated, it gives CACDALLGYTDKLIF.

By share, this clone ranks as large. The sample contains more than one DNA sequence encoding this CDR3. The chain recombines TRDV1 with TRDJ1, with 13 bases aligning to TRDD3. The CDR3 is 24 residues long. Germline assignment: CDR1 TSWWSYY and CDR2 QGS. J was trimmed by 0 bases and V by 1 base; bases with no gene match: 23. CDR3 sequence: CALGERISYVLYWGIRSNTDKLIF. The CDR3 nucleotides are TGTGCTCTTGGGGAACGCATATCCTACGTCCTTTACTGGGGGATACGCAGTAACACCGATAAACTCATCTTT.

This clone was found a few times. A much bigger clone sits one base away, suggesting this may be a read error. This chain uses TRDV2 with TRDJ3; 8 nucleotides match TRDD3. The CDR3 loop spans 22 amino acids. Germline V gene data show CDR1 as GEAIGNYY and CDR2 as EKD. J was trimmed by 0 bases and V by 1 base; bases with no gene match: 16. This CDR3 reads CACDTIPRVGGSYSWDTRQMFF. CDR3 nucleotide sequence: TGTGCCTGTGACACGATTCCTCGAGTTGGGGGATCGTACTCCTGGGACACCCGACAGATGTTTTTC.

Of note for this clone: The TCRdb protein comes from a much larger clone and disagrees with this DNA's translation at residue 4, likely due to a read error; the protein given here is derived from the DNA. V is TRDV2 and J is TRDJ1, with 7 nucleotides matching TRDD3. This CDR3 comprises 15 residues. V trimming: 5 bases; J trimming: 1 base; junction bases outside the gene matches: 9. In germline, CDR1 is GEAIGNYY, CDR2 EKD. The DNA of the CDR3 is TGTGCCTGTGTCGCCCTGGGGGTTTTCACCGATAAACTCATCTTT. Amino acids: CACVALGVFTDKLIF.

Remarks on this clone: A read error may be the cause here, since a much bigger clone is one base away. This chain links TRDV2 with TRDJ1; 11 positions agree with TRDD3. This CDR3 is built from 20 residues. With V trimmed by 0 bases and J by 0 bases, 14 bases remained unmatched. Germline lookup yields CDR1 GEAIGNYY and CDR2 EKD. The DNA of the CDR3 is TGTGCCTGTGACACCCTCAATACTGGGGGATATGAGGGGTACACCGATAAACTCATCTTT. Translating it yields CACDTLNTGGYEGYTDKLIF.

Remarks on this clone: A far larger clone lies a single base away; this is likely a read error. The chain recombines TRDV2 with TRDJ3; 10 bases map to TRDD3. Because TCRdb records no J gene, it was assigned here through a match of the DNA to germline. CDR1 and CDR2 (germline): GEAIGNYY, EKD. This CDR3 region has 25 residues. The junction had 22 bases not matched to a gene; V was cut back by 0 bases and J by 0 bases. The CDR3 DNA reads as TGTGCCTGTGACACCGCAGCCCAACATCGCGCGGGGGGATACGCAAGCTCCTGGGACACCCGACAGATGTTTTTC. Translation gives CACDTAAQHRAGGYASSWDTRQMFF.

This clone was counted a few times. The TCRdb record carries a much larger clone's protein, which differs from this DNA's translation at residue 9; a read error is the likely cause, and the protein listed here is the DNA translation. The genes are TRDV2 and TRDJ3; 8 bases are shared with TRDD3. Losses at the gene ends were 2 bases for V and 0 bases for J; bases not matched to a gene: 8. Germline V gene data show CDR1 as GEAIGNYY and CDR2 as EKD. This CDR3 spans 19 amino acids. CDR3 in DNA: TGTGCCTGTGACAGGATGGGGGATGGATTCTCCTGGGACACCCGACAGATGTTTTTC. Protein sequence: CACDRMGDGFSWDTRQMFF.

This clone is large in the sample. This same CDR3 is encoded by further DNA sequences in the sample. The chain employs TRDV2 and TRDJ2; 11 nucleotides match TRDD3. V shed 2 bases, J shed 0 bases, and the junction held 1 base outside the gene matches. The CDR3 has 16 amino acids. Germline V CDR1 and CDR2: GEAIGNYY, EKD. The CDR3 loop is CACDKLGDTLTAQLFF. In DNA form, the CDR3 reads TGTGCCTGTGACAAACTGGGGGATACTTTGACAGCACAACTCTTCTTT.

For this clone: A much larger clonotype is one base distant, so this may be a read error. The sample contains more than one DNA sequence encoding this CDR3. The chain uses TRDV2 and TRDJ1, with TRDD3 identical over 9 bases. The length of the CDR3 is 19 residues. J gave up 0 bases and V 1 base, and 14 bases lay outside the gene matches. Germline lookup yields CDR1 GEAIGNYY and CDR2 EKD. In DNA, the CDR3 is TGTGCCTGTGACACGTTGGGGGATAGGCCTAGGCCGTACACCGATAAACTCATCTTT. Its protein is CACDTLGDRPRPYTDKLIF.

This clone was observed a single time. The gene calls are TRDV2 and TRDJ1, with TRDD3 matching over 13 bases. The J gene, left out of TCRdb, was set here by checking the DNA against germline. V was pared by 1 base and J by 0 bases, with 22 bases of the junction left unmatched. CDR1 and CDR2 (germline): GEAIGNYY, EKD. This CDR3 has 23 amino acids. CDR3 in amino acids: CACDTAFRTGGYGEGKYTDKLIF. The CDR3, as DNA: TGTGCCTGTGACACGGCTTTTAGAACTGGGGGATACGGGGAGGGTAAGTACACCGATAAACTCATCTTT.

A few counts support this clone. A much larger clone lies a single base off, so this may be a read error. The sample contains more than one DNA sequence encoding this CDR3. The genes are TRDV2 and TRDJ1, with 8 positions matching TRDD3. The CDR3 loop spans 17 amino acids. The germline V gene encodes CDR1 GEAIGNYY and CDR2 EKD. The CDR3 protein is CACDPIPRDTHTDKLIF. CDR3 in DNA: TGTGCCTGTGATCCAATACCTCGGGATACGCACACCGACAAACTCATCTTT.

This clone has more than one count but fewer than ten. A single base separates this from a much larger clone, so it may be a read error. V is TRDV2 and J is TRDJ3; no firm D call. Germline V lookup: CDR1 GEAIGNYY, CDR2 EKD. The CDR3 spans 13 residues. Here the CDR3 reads CACGTWDTRQMFF. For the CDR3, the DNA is TGTGCCTGTGGCACCTGGGACACCCGACAGATGTTTTTC.

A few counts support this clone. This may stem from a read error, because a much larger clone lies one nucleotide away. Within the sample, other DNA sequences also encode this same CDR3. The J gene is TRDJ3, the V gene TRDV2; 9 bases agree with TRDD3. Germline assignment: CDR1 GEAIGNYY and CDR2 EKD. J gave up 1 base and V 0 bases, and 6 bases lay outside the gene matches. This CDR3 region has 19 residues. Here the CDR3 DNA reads TGTGCCTGTGACACCGTACTGGGGGAGAGTTCCTGGGACACCCGACAGATGTTTTTC. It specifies CACDTVLGESSWDTRQMFF.

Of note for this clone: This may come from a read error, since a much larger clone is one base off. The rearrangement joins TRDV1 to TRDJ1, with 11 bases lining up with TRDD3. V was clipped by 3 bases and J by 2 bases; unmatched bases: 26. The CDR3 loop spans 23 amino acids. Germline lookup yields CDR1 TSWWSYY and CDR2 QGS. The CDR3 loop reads CALGDPLLPLYWGIGRRTDKLIF. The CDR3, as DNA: TGTGCTCTTGGGGATCCTCTCCTTCCTCTTTACTGGGGGATAGGACGGAGGACCGATAAACTCATCTTT.

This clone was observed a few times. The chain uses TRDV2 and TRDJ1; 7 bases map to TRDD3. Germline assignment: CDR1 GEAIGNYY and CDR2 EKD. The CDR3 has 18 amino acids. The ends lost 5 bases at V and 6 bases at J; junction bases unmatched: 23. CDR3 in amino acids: CACGFLTHDKYWGNKLIF. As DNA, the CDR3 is TGTGCCTGTGGATTTTTGACCCACGATAAGTACTGGGGAAATAAACTCATCTTT.

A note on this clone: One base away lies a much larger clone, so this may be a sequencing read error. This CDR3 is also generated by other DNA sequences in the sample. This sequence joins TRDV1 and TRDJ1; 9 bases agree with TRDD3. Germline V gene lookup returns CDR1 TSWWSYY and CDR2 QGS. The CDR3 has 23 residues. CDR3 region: CALGSAHQLAFGFYWGTSDKLIF. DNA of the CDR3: TGTGCTCTTGGGTCAGCTCACCAGCTCGCTTTCGGGTTTTACTGGGGGACCTCCGATAAGCTCATCTTT.

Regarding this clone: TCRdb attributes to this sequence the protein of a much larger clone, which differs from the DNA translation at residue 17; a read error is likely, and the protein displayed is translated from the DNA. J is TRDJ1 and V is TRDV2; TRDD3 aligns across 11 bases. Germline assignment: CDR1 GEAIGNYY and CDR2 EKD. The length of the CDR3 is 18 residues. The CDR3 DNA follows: TGTGCCTGTGACACCATCTCCCCTCCTGGGGGATACACCGATAAACTCACCTTT. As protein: CACDTISPPGGYTDKLTF.

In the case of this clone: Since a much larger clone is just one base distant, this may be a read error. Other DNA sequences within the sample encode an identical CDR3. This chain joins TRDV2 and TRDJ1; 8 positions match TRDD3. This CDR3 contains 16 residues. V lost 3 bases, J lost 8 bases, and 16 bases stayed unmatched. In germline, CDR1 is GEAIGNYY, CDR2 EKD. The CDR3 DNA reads TGTGCCTGTGACTCGGTACTTGGGGATACACCCCAAAAACTCATCTTT. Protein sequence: CACDSVLGDTPQKLIF.

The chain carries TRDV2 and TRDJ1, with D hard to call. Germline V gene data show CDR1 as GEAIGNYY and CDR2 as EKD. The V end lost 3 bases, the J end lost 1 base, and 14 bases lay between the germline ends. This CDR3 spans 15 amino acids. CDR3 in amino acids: CACDELRRGTDKLIF. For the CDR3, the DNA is TGTGCCTGTGACGAGTTAAGGCGGGGCACCGATAAACTCATCTTT.